A single sample is the source of the 18 T cell receptor beta chains below, sequenced in a study of T cells after yellow fever vaccination. TCRdb re-called the 5' RACE reads through MiXCR, storing one row per CDR3 protein. The sample has about 340,000 distinct CDR3 sequences, under 15% seen once. This specimen consisted of CD4+ T cells sorted from PBMCs, obtained 15 days after the yellow fever booster vaccination. All receptors derive from a man in his late teens or twenties who received the YFV17D yellow fever vaccine.

The sample holds a few counts of this clonotype. V and J are TRBV7-9 and TRBJ1-5, with TRBD1 matching 7 bases. CDR1 and CDR2 (germline): SEHNR, FQNEAQ (reference sequence). V lost 3 bases, J lost 2 bases, and 10 bases stayed unmatched. This CDR3 has 17 amino acids. The CDR3 bases are TGTGCCAGCAGCTTTAGTAGGGGGCCTAGAGGCAATCAGCCCCAGCATTTT. Protein sequence: CASSFSRGPRGNQPQHF.

The chain combines TRBV29-1 with TRBJ1-1; TRBD1 is a possible D gene (6 bases). The germline V gene encodes CDR1 SQVTM and CDR2 ANQGSEA. V was clipped by 3 bases and J by 1 base, with 9 bases between them. The CDR3 length is 13 residues. The CDR3 sequence is CSVETGQNTEAFF. The CDR3 DNA reads TGCAGCGTTGAGACGGGACAGAACACTGAAGCTTTCTTT.

Written as DNA, the CDR3 is TGCAGTGCGGCGTTCGGGGGGGCCGGCACCGGGGAGCTGTTTTTT. Protein: CSAAFGGAGTGELFF. The chain links TRBV20-1 to TRBJ2-2, with 8 positions matching TRBD2. Germline CDR1 DFQATT, CDR2 SNEGSKA (reference sequence). The CDR3 is made up of 15 amino acids. Trimming at V came to 6 bases and at J to 4 bases, leaving 10 bases not matched to a gene.

This clonotype was seen a handful of times. This chain joins TRBV12-3 or TRBV12-4 and TRBJ1-5; D possibly corresponds to TRBD1 (5 bases). The CDR3 is 12 residues long. Trimming stripped 3 bases from V and 11 bases from J, with 11 bases between. The CDR3 nucleotides are TGTGCCAGCAGTTTGGGTGACAGAGCCCAGCATTTT. It codes for CASSLGDRAQHF.

The rearrangement links TRBV9 to TRBJ2-1, with 10 bases identical to TRBD2. The CDR3 contains 14 residues. The V and J ends lost 2 bases and 10 bases, in that order; junction bases with no gene match: 6. Germline lookup yields CDR1 SGDLS and CDR2 YYNGEE. CDR3 DNA: TGTGCCAGCAGCGTTTTAGCGGGGGGCGGGGAGCAGTTCTTC. Translated: CASSVLAGGGEQFF.

This clonotype has only a few counts. The CDR3: CASETGDGYNSPLHF. In DNA form, the CDR3 reads TGTGCCAGCGAAACAGGGGACGGGTATAATTCACCCCTCCACTTT. This chain joins TRBV25-1 and TRBJ1-6, with 7 bases aligning to TRBD1. V shed 8 bases, J shed 4 bases, and the junction held 8 bases outside the gene matches. This CDR3 contains 15 residues. Per the germline V gene, CDR1 is MGHDK and CDR2 is SYGVNS. Full variable domain (missing parts from reference TRBV25-1 and TRBJ1-6): EADIYQTPRYLVIGTGKKITLECSQTMGHDKMYWYQQDPGMELHLIHYSYGVNSTEKGDLSSESTVSRIRTEHFPLTLESARPSHTSQYLCASETGDGYNSPLHFGNGTRLTVT.

This clonotype was counted a single time. The V call is TRBV4-1, the J call TRBJ2-5, with D possibly called TRBD1 or TRBD2 (5 bases each). The V end lost 1 base, the J end lost 5 bases, and 14 bases lay between the germline ends. The CDR3 has 15 amino acids. In germline, CDR1 is MGHRA, CDR2 YSYEKL. The CDR3: CASSQVGAQLETQYF. The DNA for the CDR3 is TGCGCCAGCAGCCAAGTCGGGGCACAGCTGGAGACCCAGTACTTC.

There are many counts of this clonotype. The V call is TRBV6-2 or TRBV6-3, the J call TRBJ2-5, with 10 bases that match TRBD2. Looked up from germline, CDR1 is MNHEY and CDR2 is SVGEGT. This CDR3 has 14 residues. The trim removed 6 bases at V and 2 bases at J, leaving 3 bases unmatched. The CDR3 DNA is TGTGCCAGCAGCTCAGCGGGGGGGCAAGAGACCCAGTACTTC. It codes for CASSSAGGQETQYF.

V usage is TRBV7-2 and J usage is TRBJ2-7, with TRBD2 matching over 12 bases. CDR1 and CDR2 (germline): SGHTA, FQGNSA. J gave up 9 bases and V 2 bases, and 20 bases lay outside the gene matches. The CDR3 loop spans 19 amino acids. The CDR3 coding sequence is TGTGCCAGCAGCTTAATGGCTTCGGCTAGCGGGGGGGCCTCAGAGGGGCAGTACTTC. Translated: CASSLMASASGGASEGQYF.

This clonotype was found a few times. The rearrangement joins TRBV7-9 to TRBJ2-2; D gene uncertain. V was clipped by 8 bases and J by 5 bases, with 9 bases between them. The CDR3 spans 12 residues. CDR1 and CDR2 (germline): SEHNR, FQNEAQ (reference sequence). The CDR3 is CASRSITGELFF. As DNA, the CDR3 is TGTGCCAGCCGATCTATAACCGGGGAGCTGTTTTTT.

The genes are TRBV7-3 and TRBJ2-7; D not certain. The CDR3 is 13 amino acids. Trimming took off 1 base at V and 5 bases at J, with 9 bases between the two ends. Germline CDR1 is SGHTA and CDR2 is FQGTGA. The CDR3 sequence is CASSLNPPDEQYF. CDR3 sequence (DNA): TGTGCCAGCAGCTTAAATCCCCCCGACGAGCAGTACTTC.

This clonotype appeared a few times. This chain joins TRBV27 and TRBJ1-3; D is unclear. CDR3 length: 15 amino acids. Trimming took 2 bases from V and 0 from J, leaving 8 bases between them. Germline V gene data show CDR1 as MNHEY and CDR2 as SMNVEV (reference sequence). In DNA form, the CDR3 reads TGTGCCAGCAGTTTAAACCGGGGCTCTGGAAACACCATATATTTT. Its protein product is CASSLNRGSGNTIYF.

The chain combines TRBV6-2 or TRBV6-3 with TRBJ1-5; maybe TRBD1 (5 bases). Germline V lookup: CDR1 MNHEY, CDR2 SVGEGT. This CDR3 is built from 14 residues. Between the trimmed V and J ends, which lost 0 bases and 6 bases, there was a span of 9 bases. The chain's CDR3 is CASSYSTRAQPQHF. CDR3 nucleotides: TGTGCCAGCAGTTACTCGACCAGGGCTCAGCCCCAGCATTTT.

This clonotype is classed as medium-sized (0.01 to 0.1%). The chain carries TRBV11-2 and TRBJ2-3; D not resolved. Trimming shortened V by 4 bases and J by 7 bases, and 3 bases separated the two germline ends. The CDR3 runs to 10 residues. Germline CDR1 is SGHAT and CDR2 is FQNNGV. The CDR3 region is CASSSYTQYF. The CDR3 DNA reads TGTGCCAGCAGCTCCTATACGCAGTATTTT.

The chain has TRBV20-1 and TRBJ1-5; D is possibly TRBD1 (5 bases). The CDR3 is 15 residues long. Germline V gene sequence: CDR1 DFQATT, CDR2 SNEGSKA (reference sequence). The germline V and J ends were trimmed by 4 bases and 1 base, with 14 bases remaining between them. DNA for the CDR3: TGCAGTGCTACGGGCAGGGAGGGGAGCAATCAGCCCCAGCATTTT. Translated: CSATGREGSNQPQHF.

This chain links TRBV6-5 with TRBJ2-7; D possibly uses TRBD1 or TRBD2 (5 bases each). In germline, CDR1 is MNHEY, CDR2 SVGAGI. V lost 1 base and J 3 bases, leaving 10 bases between the germline ends. The CDR3 loop spans 14 amino acids. The CDR3 reads CASSYLGVHYEQYF. CDR3 DNA: TGTGCCAGCAGTTACTTGGGGGTTCACTACGAGCAGTACTTC.

CDR3 amino acids: CASSEGGGKTQYF. CDR3 coding DNA: TGTGCCAGCAGTGAAGGAGGGGGTAAGACCCAGTACTTC. The chain joins TRBV2 to TRBJ2-5; D possibly corresponds to TRBD1 (6 bases). The V end lost 1 base, the J end lost 6 bases, and 9 bases lay between the germline ends. Germline V lookup: CDR1 SNHLY, CDR2 FYNNEI. CDR3 length equals 13 residues.

With respect to this clonotype: A junction end diverges from the germline sequence, so it may reflect a read error. The genes are TRBV7-7 and TRBJ2-5, with D possibly matching TRBD2 (6 bases). Germline CDR1 is SSHAT and CDR2 is FNYEAQ (reference sequence). The CDR3 has 16 residues. The CDR3 DNA sequence: TGTGCTAGCAGCTTGGGCGGGACCGCCGGACAAGAGACCCAGTACTTC. Translation gives CASSLGGTAGQETQYF.